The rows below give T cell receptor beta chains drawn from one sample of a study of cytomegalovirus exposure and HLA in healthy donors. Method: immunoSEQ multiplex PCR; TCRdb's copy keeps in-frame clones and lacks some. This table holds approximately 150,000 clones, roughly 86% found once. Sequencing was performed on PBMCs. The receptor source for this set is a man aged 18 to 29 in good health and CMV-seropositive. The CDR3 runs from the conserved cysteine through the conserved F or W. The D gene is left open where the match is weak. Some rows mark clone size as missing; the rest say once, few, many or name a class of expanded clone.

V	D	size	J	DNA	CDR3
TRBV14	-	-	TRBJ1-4	TGTGCCAGCAGAAAAGACAGGACGAATGAAAAACTGTTTTTT	CASRKDRTNEKLFF
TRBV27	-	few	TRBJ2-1	TGTGCCAGCAGTTTTACAGGGAGAGGCAATGAGCAGTTCTTC	CASSFTGRGNEQFF
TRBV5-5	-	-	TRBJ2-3	TGTGCCAGCATCGACGGGGTCAACACAGATACGCAGTATTTT	CASIDGVNTDTQYF
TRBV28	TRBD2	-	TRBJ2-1	TGTGCCAGCAGTTTGGGGAGGACTAGCGGGAGCTCCTACAATGAGCAGTTCTTC	CASSLGRTSGSSYNEQFF
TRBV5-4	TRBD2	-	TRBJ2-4	TGTGCCAGCAGCCATGGGAGGGGAGATGACAAAAACATTCAGTACTTC	CASSHGRGDDKNIQYF
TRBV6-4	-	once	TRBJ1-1	TGTGCCAGCAGGTTACAGGGGAACACTGAAGCTTTCTTT	CASRLQGNTEAFF
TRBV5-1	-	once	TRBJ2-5	TGCGCCAGCAGCTTCACAGGGTTAGAGACCCAGTACTTC	CASSFTGLETQYF
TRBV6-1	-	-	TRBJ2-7	TGTGCCAGCAGTGAAAGTGTCAGGACCTACGAGCAGTACTTC	CASSESVRTYEQYF
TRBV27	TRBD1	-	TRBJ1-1	TGTGCCAGCACCGAGACAGGGGGCTTCACTGAAGCTTTCTTT	CASTETGGFTEAFF
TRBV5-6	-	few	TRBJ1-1	TGTGCCAGCAGCTTGGTACAGATTAACACTGAAGCTTTCTTT	CASSLVQINTEAFF
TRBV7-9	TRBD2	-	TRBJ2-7	TGTTCCAGCAGCTCGCCCGGGGGGGCGGGAGAGCAGTACTTC	CSSSSPGGAGEQYF
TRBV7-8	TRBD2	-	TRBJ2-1	TGTGCCAGCACCCACTTTGGGCTAGCGGGAAGCTCCTACAATGAGCAGTTCTTC	CASTHFGLAGSSYNEQFF
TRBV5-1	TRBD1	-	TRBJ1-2	TGCGCCAGCAGCTTCGTGACAGGGGCCGCGGACTATGGCTACACCTTC	CASSFVTGAADYGYTF
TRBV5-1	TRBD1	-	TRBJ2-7	TGCGCCAGCAGCTTGGGGACAGGGGGCTTGTACGAGCAGTACTTC	CASSLGTGGLYEQYF
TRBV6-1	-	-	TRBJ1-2	TGTGCCAGCACCCCGGCTAACTATGGCTACACCTTC	CASTPANYGYTF
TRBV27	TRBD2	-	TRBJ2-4	TGTGCCAGCAGTCCCACCGGTACTAGCGGGAGGGCCCTAGCCAAAAACATTCAGTACTTC	CASSPTGTSGRALAKNIQYF
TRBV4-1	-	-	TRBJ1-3	TGCGCCAGCAGCCAAGATTCGGGTATCGGGGGAAACACCATATATTTT	CASSQDSGIGGNTIYF
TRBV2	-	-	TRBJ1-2	TGTGCCAGCCAACTAACAAGGGGCTACACCTTC	CASQLTRGYTF
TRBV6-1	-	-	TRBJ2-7	TGTGCCAGCGATTCCAGATCCTCCTACGAGCAGTACTTC	CASDSRSSYEQYF
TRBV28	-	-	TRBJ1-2	TGTGCCAGCAGCGACCAGGGGTTGGGCTACACCTTC	CASSDQGLGYTF
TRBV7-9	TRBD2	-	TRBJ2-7	TGTGCCAGCAGCTCGGCCCCGAGAGCGGGGGGACCCTACGAGCAGTACTTC	CASSSAPRAGGPYEQYF
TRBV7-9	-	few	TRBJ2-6	TGTGCCAGCAGCTTAATGATTACGAGCTCTGGGGCCAACGTCCTGACTTTC	CASSLMITSSGANVLTF
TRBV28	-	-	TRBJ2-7	TGTGCCAGCATCAGCGGATCCTACGAGCAGTACTTC	CASISGSYEQYF
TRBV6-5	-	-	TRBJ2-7	TGTGCCAGCAGGAGTAACCACGAGCAGTACTTC	CASRSNHEQYF
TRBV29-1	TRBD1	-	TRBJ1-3	TGCAGCGTTGAAGATGGTAAAGGGGGCACTGGAAACACCATATATTTT	CSVEDGKGGTGNTIYF
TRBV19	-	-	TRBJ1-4	TGTGCCAGTAGTCCTCGGAGAGGCTCTAATGAAAAACTGTTTTTT	CASSPRRGSNEKLFF
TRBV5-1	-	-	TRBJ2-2	TGCGCCAGCAGCTTGCAGGGGAACACCGGGGAGCTGTTTTTT	CASSLQGNTGELFF
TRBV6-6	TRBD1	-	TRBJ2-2	TGTGCCAGCAGTCTTGGGACAGGGAACACCGGGGAGCTGTTTTTT	CASSLGTGNTGELFF
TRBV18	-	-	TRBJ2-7	TGTGCCAGCTCACCGGCAGGGATACGCTCCTACGAGCAGTACTTC	CASSPAGIRSYEQYF
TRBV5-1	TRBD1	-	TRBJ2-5	TGCGCCAGCAGCTTGGCCGGACAGGGTGGGGTCGAGACCCAGTACTTC	CASSLAGQGGVETQYF
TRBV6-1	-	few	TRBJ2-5	TGTGCCAGCAGTGAATTCGCAGAACAGTACTTC	CASSEFAEQYF
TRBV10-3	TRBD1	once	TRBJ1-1	TGTGCCATCAGTGCAGGGGGGATGTCTGAAGCTTTCTTT	CAISAGGMSEAFF
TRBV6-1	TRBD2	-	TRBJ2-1	TGTGCCAGCAGTGAAGCATCCGGACTAGCTACTGAGCAGTTCTTC	CASSEASGLATEQFF
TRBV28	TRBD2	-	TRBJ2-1	TGTGCCAGCAGTGAATTAAAACTCGGGACTAGCGGGAGACATGAGCAGTTCTTC	CASSELKLGTSGRHEQFF
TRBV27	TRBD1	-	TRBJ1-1	TGTGCCAGCAGCTCTCAGACAGGGAGAAGGAACACTGAAGCTTTCTTT	CASSSQTGRRNTEAFF
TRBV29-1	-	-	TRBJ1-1	TGCAGCGCAGCTGGGGGCCCGAACACTGAAGCTTTCTTT	CSAAGGPNTEAFF
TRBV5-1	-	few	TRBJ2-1	TGCGCCAGCAGCTTGAACAGCCCTCCGGAGTTCTTC	CASSLNSPPEFF
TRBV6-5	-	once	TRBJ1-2	TGTGCCAGCAGTTACTCCCCGGGGGGCTATGGCTACACCTTC	CASSYSPGGYGYTF
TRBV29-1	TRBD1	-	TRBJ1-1	TGCAGCGTTGCAGCACAGGGGCCTTCACGGACTGAAGCTTTCTTT	CSVAAQGPSRTEAFF
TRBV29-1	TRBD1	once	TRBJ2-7	TGCAGCGTTGAGGGGACAGGCCCCTACGAGCAGTACTTC	CSVEGTGPYEQYF
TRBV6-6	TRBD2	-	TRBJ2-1	TGTGCCAGCAGCCTCGGGGCTAGCGGGAGTATTGAGCAGTTCTTC	CASSLGASGSIEQFF
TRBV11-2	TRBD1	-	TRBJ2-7	TGTGCCAGCAGCTTAGTTCAGGGGGCCGACGAGCAGTACTTC	CASSLVQGADEQYF
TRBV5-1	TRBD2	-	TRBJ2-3	TGCGCCAGCAGCGAGACGGGACTAGCGGACACAGATACGCAGTATTTT	CASSETGLADTDTQYF
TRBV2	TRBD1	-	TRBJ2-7	TGTGCCAGCAGTACTGGGACAGGGGGAAACGAGCAGTACTTC	CASSTGTGGNEQYF
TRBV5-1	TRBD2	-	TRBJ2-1	TGCGCCAGCAGCCCTACTAGCGGGATAGGTAATGAGCAGTTCTTC	CASSPTSGIGNEQFF
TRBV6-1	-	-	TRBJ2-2	TGTGCCAGCAGTGAAGACAGGCTAAAGACCGGGGAGCTGTTTTTT	CASSEDRLKTGELFF
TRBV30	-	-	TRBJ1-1	TGTGCCTGGGGACTGATGAACACTGAAGCTTTCTTT	CAWGLMNTEAFF
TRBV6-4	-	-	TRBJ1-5	TGTGCCAGCAGTGACTCGAGTTCCCCCAATCAGCCCCAGCATTTT	CASSDSSSPNQPQHF
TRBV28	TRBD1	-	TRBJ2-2	TGTGCCAGCAGGACGGGACAGATCAACACCGGGGAGCTGTTTTTT	CASRTGQINTGELFF
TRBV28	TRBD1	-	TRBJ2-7	TGTGCCAGCAGCAGACCGGGACAGGGCTACTACGAGCAGTACTTC	CASSRPGQGYYEQYF
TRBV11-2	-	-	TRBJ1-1	TGTGCCAGCAGCCTCGTCGTGAACACTGAAGCTTTCTTT	CASSLVVNTEAFF
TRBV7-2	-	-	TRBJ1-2	TGTGCCAGCAGCCTCCGGACAGCTCCCTATGGCTACACCTTC	CASSLRTAPYGYTF
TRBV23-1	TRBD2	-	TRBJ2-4	TGCGCCAGCAGTCATCCTAGCGGAGACCTAGCCAAAAACATTCAGTACTTC	CASSHPSGDLAKNIQYF
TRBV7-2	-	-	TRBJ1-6	TGTGCCAGCACTCCCGGACGGGGAATGGGATCACCCCTCCACTTT	CASTPGRGMGSPLHF
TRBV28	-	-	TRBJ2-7	TGTGCCAGCAGTGCCGCGGGACCCTACGAGCAGTACTTC	CASSAAGPYEQYF
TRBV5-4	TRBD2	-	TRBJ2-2	TGTGCCAGCAGCCCAGCGGGAGCGGCCGGGGAGCTGTTTTTT	CASSPAGAAGELFF